These 25 T cell receptor beta chains were all obtained from the same sample, sequenced in a study of regulatory T cells in long-lasting Graves disease. The TCR beta library used iRepertoire HTBI primers with Arm-PCR amplification of CDR3. TCRdb used MiXCR to reprocess the multiplex PCR reads, holding one entry per CDR3 protein. Of roughly 360,000 distinct CDR3 sequences listed, 10% to 15% are singletons. The sample's time point: newly diagnosed GD, antithyroid drugs for less than 3 months. From RNA extracted from PBMCs, the TCR library was made. In addition, the sample was reused for a study of T cells in Graves' hyperthyroidism and ophthalmopathy.

Material: peripheral blood mononuclear cells (PBMCs), obtained at new diagnosis, from a patient treated with antithyroid drugs. The receptors derive from a woman aged 18-29 years with Graves disease.

Of note for this clonotype: Given a much more abundant clone one base away, this may be a read error. The genes are TRBV12-3 or TRBV12-4 and TRBJ2-5; tentative D call: TRBD1 (6 bases). Trimming cost V 3 bases and J 2 bases, with 13 bases left between them. This CDR3 has 15 amino acids. CDR3 DNA: TGTGCCAGCAGTTTTGACAGGTTTATGCAAGAGACCCAGTACTTC. Amino acids: CASSFDRFMQETQYF.

This clonotype occurred many times. The rearrangement joins TRBV2 to TRBJ1-2; tentatively, D is TRBD1 (6 bases). Deletions cut 6 bases from V and 5 bases from J, with 13 bases between. CDR1 is SNHLY and CDR2 is FYNNEI in the germline V gene. This CDR3 has 13 amino acids. The CDR3 sequence is CASRRGQEYGYTF. The CDR3 DNA reads TGTGCCAGCAGGAGGGGACAAGAATATGGCTACACCTTC.

The chain combines TRBV20-1 with TRBJ1-1; TRBD1 aligns across 9 bases. The V gene end was trimmed by 5 bases and the J gene end by 3 bases; junction bases not matched to a gene: 7. Germline V gives CDR1 DFQATT, CDR2 SNEGSKA (reference sequence). The CDR3 totals 14 residues. The chain's CDR3 is CSAAYRGRDTEAFF. The CDR3 DNA is TGCAGTGCTGCGTACAGGGGGCGAGACACTGAAGCTTTCTTT.

The gene calls are TRBV10-3 and TRBJ2-1; a possible D gene is TRBD2 (5 bases). Trimming removed 5 bases at V and 2 bases at J, with 13 bases between. This CDR3 contains 15 residues. Germline-derived CDR1 and CDR2 are ENHRY and SYGVKD. The CDR3 sequence: CAISNPLVTYNEQFF. DNA of the CDR3: TGTGCCATCAGTAACCCACTAGTGACCTACAATGAGCAGTTCTTC.

This clonotype appeared a few times. This rearrangement joins TRBV7-2 to TRBJ1-1; D remains unclear. The CDR3 extends over 14 amino acids. V lost 0 bases and J lost 2, with 7 bases in between. Germline CDR1 and CDR2: SGHTA and FQGNSA. The CDR3 is CASSLAVSNTEAFF. The CDR3 bases are TGTGCCAGCAGCTTAGCTGTATCTAACACTGAAGCTTTCTTT.

This clonotype was observed at least ten times. The V and J genes are TRBV10-2 and TRBJ2-5; D assignment may be TRBD1 or TRBD2 (5 bases each). Germline V CDR1 and CDR2: WSHSY, SAAADI. CDR3 size: 14 residues. The V and J ends lost 7 bases and 4 bases respectively, with 16 bases between them. The CDR3 loop reads CASIDLGERETQYF. The CDR3 bases are TGCGCCAGCATTGATTTGGGGGAAAGAGAGACCCAGTACTTC.

This chain uses TRBV20-1 with TRBJ2-7; 9 positions agree with TRBD2. The CDR3 sequence is 17 residues long. Germline lookup yields CDR1 DFQATT and CDR2 SNEGSKA (reference sequence). With 0 bases clipped from V and 0 bases from J, the junction kept 9 bases outside the gene matches. This CDR3 is CSARDPRAGGLSYEQYF. The CDR3 coding sequence is TGCAGTGCTAGAGATCCTAGAGCGGGAGGCCTCTCCTACGAGCAGTACTTC.

This clonotype has a handful of counts. This sequence joins TRBV4-1 and TRBJ1-2, with unresolved D. Germline assignment: CDR1 MGHRA and CDR2 YSYEKL. The V and J ends lost 1 base and 5 bases respectively, with 14 bases between them. This CDR3 contains 15 residues. The CDR3 DNA follows: TGCGCCAGCAGCCAAGGGCGGTTCGCGGGATATGGCTACACCTTC. Protein: CASSQGRFAGYGYTF.

In its sample, this clonotype was seen many times. The chain joins TRBV20-1 to TRBJ2-3; 14 bases align to TRBD2. The CDR3 is 16 amino acids. Germline V gene sequence: CDR1 DFQATT, CDR2 SNEGSKA (reference sequence). V lost 3 bases, J lost 3 bases, and 5 bases stayed unmatched. The CDR3 sequence is CSARGLAGDYTDTQYF. DNA of the CDR3: TGCAGTGCTAGGGGACTAGCGGGGGATTATACAGATACGCAGTATTTT.

This clonotype was seen many times. V and J are TRBV7-3 and TRBJ2-3; maybe TRBD2 (6 bases). V lost 5 bases to trimming and J lost 5 bases, with 14 bases between them. The germline gives CDR1 SGHTA, CDR2 FQGTGA. This CDR3 contains 14 residues. The CDR3 DNA follows: TGTGCCAGCAGCGTCATAGCGGCAGGAGATACGCAGTATTTT. Amino acids: CASSVIAAGDTQYF.

Many counts were recorded for this clonotype. This chain uses TRBV3-1 with TRBJ2-1; D remains ambiguous. This CDR3 spans 13 amino acids. Germline V lookup: CDR1 LGHDT, CDR2 YNNKEL (reference sequence). Between the trimmed V and J ends, which lost 3 bases and 12 bases, there was a span of 15 bases. CDR3 sequence: CASSQVMGFGQFF. The CDR3, as DNA: TGTGCCAGCAGCCAGGTCATGGGGTTTGGGCAGTTCTTC.

Only a few counts were recorded for this clonotype. This chain joins TRBV19 and TRBJ2-6; 7 bases align to TRBD1. The CDR3 is 16 amino acids. CDR1 is LNHDA, CDR2 SQIVND, per germline (reference sequence). The V segment lost 7 bases and the J segment 0 bases; nucleotides outside the gene matches: 6. The CDR3 nucleotides are TGTGCCAGTATGCCAGGGGGTAGCTCTGGGGCCAACGTCCTGACTTTC. Amino acids: CASMPGGSSGANVLTF.

CDR3 in DNA: TGTGCCAGCAGCTCGTACGGCGGCGGAGGCTACACCTTC. It codes for CASSSYGGGGYTF. This rearrangement joins TRBV5-5 to TRBJ1-2; D call uncertain. The V and J ends lost 3 bases and 8 bases respectively, with 14 bases between them. CDR3 length equals 13 residues. CDR1 and CDR2 from the germline V gene are SGHKS and YYEKEE (reference sequence). Drawing the rest from reference TRBV5-5 and TRBJ1-2, the complete variable domain is DAGVTQSPTHLIKTRGQQVTLRCSPISGHKSVSWYQQVLGQGPQFIFQYYEKEERGRGNFPDRFSARQFPNYSSELNVNALLLGDSALYLCASSSYGGGGYTFGSGTRLTVV.

This clonotype was counted ten times or more. The J gene is TRBJ2-7, the V gene TRBV6-5; no clear D gene. Germline assignment: CDR1 MNHEY and CDR2 SVGAGI. Trimming shortened V by 2 bases and J by 0 bases, and 8 bases separated the two germline ends. This CDR3 spans 14 amino acids. The CDR3 region is CASSYEESSYEQYF. The CDR3, as DNA: TGTGCCAGCAGTTACGAGGAGAGCTCCTACGAGCAGTACTTC.

This clonotype was picked up many times. V usage is TRBV12-3 or TRBV12-4 and J usage is TRBJ2-1; 11 bases fit TRBD2. V lost 5 bases, J lost 9 bases, and 9 bases stayed unmatched. The CDR3 runs 15 residues. This CDR3 reads CASSLSGGAVREQFF. CDR3 bases: TGTGCCAGCAGTCTTAGCGGGGGGGCGGTTCGTGAGCAGTTCTTC.

This clonotype was found many times. The chain has TRBV5-1 and TRBJ1-3; 7 bases map to TRBD1. CDR3 length: 15 residues. Per germline, CDR1 SGHRS and CDR2 YFSETQ. After removal of 4 bases from V and 0 bases from J, the junction contained 4 bases not matched to a gene. For the CDR3, the DNA is TGCGCCAGCAGCCTGGGACAGTACTCTGGAAACACCATATATTTT. It codes for CASSLGQYSGNTIYF. The entire variable domain, with the rest obtained from reference TRBV5-1 and TRBJ1-3, is as follows: KAGVTQTPRYLIKTRGQQVTLSCSPISGHRSVSWYQQTPGQGLQFLFEYFSETQRNKGNFPGRFSGRQFSNSRSEMNVSTLELGDSALYLCASSLGQYSGNTIYFGEGSWLTVV.

V is TRBV25-1 and J is TRBJ2-2, with D unresolved. The CDR3 contains 15 residues. Germline CDR1 and CDR2: MGHDK and SYGVNS. V shed 1 base and J shed 1 base, with 7 bases lying between them. CDR3 region: CASSEFWENTGELFF. In DNA form, the CDR3 reads TGTGCCAGCAGTGAATTCTGGGAGAACACCGGGGAGCTGTTTTTT.

This clonotype appeared a few times. This could be a read error, since a much larger clone is one nucleotide away. The rearrangement links TRBV12-3 or TRBV12-4 to TRBJ1-2; no firm D call. The ends were cut back, 6 bases at V and 3 bases at J, with 11 bases in the middle. The length of the CDR3 is 13 residues. In DNA form, the CDR3 reads TGTGCCAGCAGCCCGGACCGGTACTATGGCTACACCTTC. It is translated as CASSPDRYYGYTF.

This clonotype was observed many times. V gene TRBV7-9 combines with J gene TRBJ2-2, with a weak D call TRBD1 (5 bases). Trimming cost V 6 bases and J 6 bases, with 11 bases left between them. The CDR3 sequence is 13 residues long. Germline assignment: CDR1 SEHNR and CDR2 FQNEAQ (reference sequence). Here the CDR3 DNA reads TGTGCCAGCAGTTTGCTAGGGGCCGGGGAGCTGTTTTTT. Protein sequence: CASSLLGAGELFF.

In its sample, this clonotype was seen many times. CDR3 DNA sequence: TGCAGTGCTAGTGACCCTGGACTAGCGGGAGGGCCCTATGAGCAGTTCTTC. Its translation is CSASDPGLAGGPYEQFF. J is TRBJ2-1 and V is TRBV20-1; 15 nucleotides match TRBD2. This CDR3 comprises 17 residues. The V and J ends lost 3 bases and 8 bases, in that order; junction bases with no gene match: 11. Germline CDR1 DFQATT, CDR2 SNEGSKA (reference sequence).

In its sample, this clonotype was seen many times. The chain is built from TRBV29-1 and TRBJ2-2; 8 nucleotides match TRBD2. V was pared by 5 bases and J by 5 bases, with 7 bases of the junction left unmatched. Germline loops: CDR1 SQVTM, CDR2 ANQGSEA. This CDR3 comprises 14 residues. The CDR3 here is CSVRGGRTTGELFF. DNA for the CDR3: TGCAGCGTTCGAGGCGGGAGGACGACCGGGGAGCTGTTTTTT.

This clonotype appeared many times. CDR3 in amino acids: CASTDPTGTSYEQYF. CDR3 bases: TGTGCCAGCACCGATCCGACAGGAACTTCTTACGAGCAGTACTTC. V and J are TRBV5-5 and TRBJ2-7, with a tentative D call TRBD1 (6 bases). Trimming removed 6 bases from V and 4 bases from J, with 20 bases in between. Germline V gene data show CDR1 as SGHKS and CDR2 as YYEKEE (reference sequence). This CDR3 has 15 residues.

This clonotype appeared many times. This chain joins TRBV6-2 or TRBV6-3 and TRBJ2-7; tentative D call: TRBD1 (6 bases). Trimming left V 10 bases short and J 2 bases short, with 15 bases between. The CDR3 contains 13 residues. Germline V gene lookup returns CDR1 MNHEY and CDR2 SVGEGT. CDR3 DNA: TGTGCCACCAATTCAGGGGCCCCCTACGAGCAGTACTTC. This codes for CATNSGAPYEQYF.

The chain is built from TRBV6-2 or TRBV6-3 and TRBJ2-5; TRBD2 matches at 9 bases. Trimming cost V 5 bases and J 5 bases; bases outside gene matches: 0. The CDR3 has 12 residues. Germline lookup yields CDR1 MNHEY and CDR2 SVGEGT. The CDR3 sequence is CASSTSGETQYF. The CDR3 bases are TGTGCCAGCAGTACTAGCGGGGAGACCCAGTACTTC.

This clonotype was picked up many times. The J gene is TRBJ1-6, the V gene TRBV6-1; possibly TRBD1 for D (5 bases). The germline V gene encodes CDR1 MNHNS and CDR2 SASEGT. V shed 6 bases and J shed 5 bases, with 14 bases lying between them. The CDR3 has 15 amino acids. Here the CDR3 reads CASSARGRDNSPLHF. In DNA form, the CDR3 reads TGTGCCAGCAGCGCGAGGGGTAGGGATAATTCACCCCTCCACTTT.